The TCR beta chain under discussion was sequenced for a study of T cell changes during pregnancy in multiple sclerosis. This CDR3 region has 20 residues. V lost 5 bases and J lost 8; bases outside the gene matches: 25. From germline, CDR1 is LNHDA and CDR2 SQIVND (reference sequence). TCRdb's copy holds only in-frame clones and misses some; the assay was immunoSEQ multiplex PCR. Among 69,000 or so clones listed, more than 85% were seen once. This rearrangement joins TRBV19 to TRBJ2-7; 12 bases are shared with TRBD1. The sequence was obtained from a female donor in good health, enrolled as a control in a pregnancy study. Specimen: CD4+ T cells from peripheral blood mononuclear cells, collected in the third trimester of pregnancy. CDR3 sequence: CASSLHRDRGRFTSNGQQYF. CDR3 coding DNA: TGTGCCAGTAGTTTACACCGGGACAGGGGGCGATTTACCTCGAACGGCCAGCAGTACTTC. Using reference TRBV19 and TRBJ2-7 for the parts outside the CDR3, the full variable domain is DGGITQSPKYLFRKEGQNVTLSCEQNLNHDAMYWYRQDPGQGLRLIYYSQIVNDFQKGDIAEGYSVSREKKESFPLTVTSAQKNPTAFYLCASSLHRDRGRFTSNGQQYFGPGTRLTVT.